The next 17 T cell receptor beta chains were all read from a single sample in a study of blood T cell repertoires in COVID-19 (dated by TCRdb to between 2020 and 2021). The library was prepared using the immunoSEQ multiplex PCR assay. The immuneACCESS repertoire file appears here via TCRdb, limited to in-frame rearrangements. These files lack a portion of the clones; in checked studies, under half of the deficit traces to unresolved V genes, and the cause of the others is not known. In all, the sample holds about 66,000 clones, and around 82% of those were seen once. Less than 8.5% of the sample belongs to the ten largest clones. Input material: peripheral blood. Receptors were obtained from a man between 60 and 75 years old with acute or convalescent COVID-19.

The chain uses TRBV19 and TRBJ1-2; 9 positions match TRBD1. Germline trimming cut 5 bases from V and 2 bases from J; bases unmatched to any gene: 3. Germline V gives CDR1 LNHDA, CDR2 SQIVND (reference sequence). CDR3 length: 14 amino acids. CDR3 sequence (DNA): TGTGCCAGTAGTGGGGACAGGGAGAACTATGGCTACACCTTC. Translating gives CASSGDRENYGYTF.

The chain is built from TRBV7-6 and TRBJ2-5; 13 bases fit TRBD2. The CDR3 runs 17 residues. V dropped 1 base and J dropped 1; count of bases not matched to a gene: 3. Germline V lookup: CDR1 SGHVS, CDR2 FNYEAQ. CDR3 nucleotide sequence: TGTGCCAGCAGCTTAGGGCGGACTAGCGGGGGCCAAGAGACCCAGTACTTC. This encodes CASSLGRTSGGQETQYF.

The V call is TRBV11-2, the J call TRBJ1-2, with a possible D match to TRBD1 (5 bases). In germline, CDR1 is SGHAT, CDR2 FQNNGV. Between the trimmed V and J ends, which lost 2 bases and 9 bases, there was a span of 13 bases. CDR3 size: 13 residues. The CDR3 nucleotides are TGTGCCAGCAGCTTAACGGGGGAGCTGCGCTACACCTTC. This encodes CASSLTGELRYTF.

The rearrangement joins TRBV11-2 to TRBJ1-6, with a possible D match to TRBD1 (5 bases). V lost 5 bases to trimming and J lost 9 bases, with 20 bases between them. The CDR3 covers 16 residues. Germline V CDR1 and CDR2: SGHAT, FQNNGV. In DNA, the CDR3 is TGTGCCAGCAGCCCGCAGACAGCTCGTTCATTTTCACCCCTCCACTTT. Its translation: CASSPQTARSFSPLHF.

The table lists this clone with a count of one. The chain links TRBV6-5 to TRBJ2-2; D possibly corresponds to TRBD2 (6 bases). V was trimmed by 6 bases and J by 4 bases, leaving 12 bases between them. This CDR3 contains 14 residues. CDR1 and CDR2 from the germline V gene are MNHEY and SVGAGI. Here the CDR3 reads CASRIRTTTGELFF. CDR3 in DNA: TGTGCCAGCAGGATTAGGACTACCACCGGGGAGCTGTTTTTT.

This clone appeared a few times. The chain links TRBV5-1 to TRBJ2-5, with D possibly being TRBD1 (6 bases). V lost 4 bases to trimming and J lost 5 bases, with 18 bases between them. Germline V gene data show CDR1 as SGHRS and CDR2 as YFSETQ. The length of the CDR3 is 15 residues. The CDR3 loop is CASSPRTVPGETQYF. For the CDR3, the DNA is TGCGCCAGCAGCCCTCGGACAGTCCCGGGTGAGACCCAGTACTTC.

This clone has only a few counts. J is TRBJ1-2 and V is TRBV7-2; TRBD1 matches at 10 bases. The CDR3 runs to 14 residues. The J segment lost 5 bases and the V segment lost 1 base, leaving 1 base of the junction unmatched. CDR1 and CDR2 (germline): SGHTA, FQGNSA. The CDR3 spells CASSLGGQGYGYTF. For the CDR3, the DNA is TGTGCCAGCAGCTTAGGGGGACAGGGGTATGGCTACACCTTC. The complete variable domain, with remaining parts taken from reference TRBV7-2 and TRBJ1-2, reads GAGVSQSPSNKVTEKGKDVELRCDPISGHTALYWYRQSLGQGLEFLIYFQGNSAPDKSGLPSDRFSAERTGGSVSTLTIQRTQQEDSAVYLCASSLGGQGYGYTFGSGTRLTVV.

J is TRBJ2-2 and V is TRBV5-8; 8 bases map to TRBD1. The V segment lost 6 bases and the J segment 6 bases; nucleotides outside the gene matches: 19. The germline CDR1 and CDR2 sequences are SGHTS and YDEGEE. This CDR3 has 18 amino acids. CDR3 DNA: TGTGCCAGCAACACAGGACAGGGAGAAATTGCAGGTCCCGGGGAGCTGTTTTTT. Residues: CASNTGQGEIAGPGELFF.

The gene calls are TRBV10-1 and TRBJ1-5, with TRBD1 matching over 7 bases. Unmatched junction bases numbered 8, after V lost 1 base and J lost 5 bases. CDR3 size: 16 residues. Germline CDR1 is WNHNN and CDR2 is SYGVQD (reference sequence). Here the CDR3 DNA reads TGCGCCAGCAGTGAGTTGATAGGGGGCCCAGATCAGCCCCAGCATTTT. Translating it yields CASSELIGGPDQPQHF.

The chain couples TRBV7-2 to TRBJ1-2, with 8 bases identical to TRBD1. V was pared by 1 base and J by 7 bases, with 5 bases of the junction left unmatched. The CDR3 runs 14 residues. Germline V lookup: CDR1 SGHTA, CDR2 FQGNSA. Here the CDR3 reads CASSLDGQGFGYTF. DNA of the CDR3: TGTGCCAGCAGCTTAGACGGACAGGGTTTTGGCTACACCTTC.

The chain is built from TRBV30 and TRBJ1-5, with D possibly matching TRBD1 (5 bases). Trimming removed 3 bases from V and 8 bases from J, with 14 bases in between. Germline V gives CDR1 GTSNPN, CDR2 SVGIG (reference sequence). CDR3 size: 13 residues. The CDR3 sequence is CAWSRLGGEPQHF. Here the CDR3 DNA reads TGTGCCTGGAGCCGACTTGGGGGGGAGCCCCAGCATTTT.

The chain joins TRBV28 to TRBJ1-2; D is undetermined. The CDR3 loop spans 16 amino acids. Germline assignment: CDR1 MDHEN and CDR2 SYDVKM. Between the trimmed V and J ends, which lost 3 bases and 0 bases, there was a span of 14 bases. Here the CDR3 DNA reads TGTGCCAGCAGTTTGGGAGGAAGTAGGACTAACTATGGCTACACCTTC. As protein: CASSLGGSRTNYGYTF.

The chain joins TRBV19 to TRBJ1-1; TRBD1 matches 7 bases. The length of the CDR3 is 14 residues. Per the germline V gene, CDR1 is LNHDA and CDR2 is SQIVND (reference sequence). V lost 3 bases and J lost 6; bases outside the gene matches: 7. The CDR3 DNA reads TGTGCCAGTAGTATCGGGAAGGGGGCCCCTGAAGCTTTCTTT. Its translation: CASSIGKGAPEAFF.

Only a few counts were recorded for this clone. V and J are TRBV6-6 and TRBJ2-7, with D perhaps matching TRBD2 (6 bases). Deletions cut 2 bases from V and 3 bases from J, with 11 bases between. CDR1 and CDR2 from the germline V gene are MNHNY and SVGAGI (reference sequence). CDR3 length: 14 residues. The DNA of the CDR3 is TGTGCCAGCAGTTACCTCGGACTATTCTACGAGCAGTACTTC. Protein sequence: CASSYLGLFYEQYF.

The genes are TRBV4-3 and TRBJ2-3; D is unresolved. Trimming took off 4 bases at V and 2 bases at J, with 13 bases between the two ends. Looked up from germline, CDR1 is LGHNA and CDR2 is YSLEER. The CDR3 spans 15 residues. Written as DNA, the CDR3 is TGCGCCAGCAGCCCCGCCACCGGTTTCACAGATACGCAGTATTTT. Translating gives CASSPATGFTDTQYF.

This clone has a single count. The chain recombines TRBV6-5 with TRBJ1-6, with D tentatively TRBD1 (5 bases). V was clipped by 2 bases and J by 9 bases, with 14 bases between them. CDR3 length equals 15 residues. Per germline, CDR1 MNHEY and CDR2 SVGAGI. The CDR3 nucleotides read TGTGCCAGCAGTTACCAGGGAGGCAAGGGTTCACCCCTCCACTTT. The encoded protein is CASSYQGGKGSPLHF.

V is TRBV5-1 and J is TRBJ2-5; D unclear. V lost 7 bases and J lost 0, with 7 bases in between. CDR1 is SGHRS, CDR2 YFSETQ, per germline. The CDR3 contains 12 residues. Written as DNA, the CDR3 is TGCGCCAGCGGGCCGGACCAAGAGACCCAGTACTTC. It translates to CASGPDQETQYF.